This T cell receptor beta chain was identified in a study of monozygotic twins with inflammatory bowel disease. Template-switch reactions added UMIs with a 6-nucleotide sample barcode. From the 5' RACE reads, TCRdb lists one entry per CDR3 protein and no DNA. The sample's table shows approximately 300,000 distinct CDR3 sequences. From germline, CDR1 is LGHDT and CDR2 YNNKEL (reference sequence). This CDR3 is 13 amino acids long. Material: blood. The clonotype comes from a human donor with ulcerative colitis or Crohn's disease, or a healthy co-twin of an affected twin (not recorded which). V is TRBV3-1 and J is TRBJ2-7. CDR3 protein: CASSQTLVPKQYF.